These T cell receptor beta chains were read from a single sample in a study of T cells after yellow fever vaccination. MiXCR, applied by TCRdb to the 5' RACE reads, yields one record per CDR3 protein. The sample lists 300,000 to 450,000 distinct CDR3 sequences; 8.1% were seen once. This sample comprised PBMCs, obtained approximately 40 days after the first yellow fever vaccination. The receptors derive from a man between 18 and 29 years old who received the YFV17D yellow fever vaccine. The conserved cysteine and the conserved F or W are not part of the CDR3 here. Only part of the rows carry a size: once, few, many, or a class if the clone is expanded.

>TRBJ2-7|TRBV20-1|few|11
SASGTGVNEQY
>TRBJ1-6|TRBV2|many|9
ATAGNSPLH
>TRBJ2-4|TRBV4-3|few|15
ASSQFGGQRAKNIQY
>TRBJ2-5|TRBV7-9|many|9
ASSNDWVLY
>TRBJ1-2|TRBV20-1|NA|12
SARSAGGLYGYT
>TRBJ2-7|TRBV12-3/TRBV12-4|few|13
ASIPHAGAPYEQY
>TRBJ1-5|TRBV7-2|few|13
ASSQERSFNQPQH
>TRBJ2-5|TRBV2|NA|14
ASTLPDRKYQETQY
>TRBJ2-4|TRBV5-1|NA|11
ASSSDRGIVQY
>TRBJ2-1|TRBV7-6|NA|13
ASSFVSREENEQF
>TRBJ2-2|TRBV15|NA|13
ATSAASGAAGELF
>TRBJ1-6|TRBV7-9|many|13
ASSTTLRRREALH
>TRBJ1-1|TRBV7-2|NA|12
ASSPLNMNTEAF
>TRBJ1-1|TRBV7-9|NA|12
ASRPTAMNTEAF
>TRBJ2-5|TRBV3-1|NA|13
ASSKQGQGYETQY
>TRBJ1-2|TRBV4-2|many|14
ASSHLQGAVNYGYT
>TRBJ1-1|TRBV18|many|11
ASSPPRGGRAF
>TRBJ2-1|TRBV15|few|11
ATSVQGVDEQF
>TRBJ2-2|TRBV29-1|few|11
SGTGGYTGELF
>TRBJ2-3|TRBV9|few|15
ASSVRSGGAVTDTQY
>TRBJ2-3|TRBV10-3|few|12
AISEGHTTDTQY
>TRBJ1-4|TRBV12-3/TRBV12-4|many|11
ASSWYGQTRPF
>TRBJ1-1|TRBV5-1|few|14
ASSLSVTQGAPEAF
>TRBJ2-1|TRBV5-6|many|11
ASSGTGGDEQF
>TRBJ1-1|TRBV5-5|many|10
ASSLVATEAF
>TRBJ2-3|TRBV9|many|13
ASSVVAGSTDTQY
>TRBJ2-7|TRBV6-2/TRBV6-3|NA|11
ASSYRGPYEQY
>TRBJ2-3|TRBV19|few|12
ASSPSWNTDTQY
>TRBJ1-3|TRBV4-1|NA|12
ASSRSGDGNTIY
>TRBJ1-1|TRBV29-1|few|10
SVVSLNTEAF
>TRBJ2-5|TRBV27|few|11
ASSLAIVGTQY
>TRBJ2-5|TRBV29-1|NA|13
SVGDRGGPRETQY
>TRBJ1-2|TRBV11-2|few|18
ASSLLGLSTIAPTISGYT
>TRBJ2-7|TRBV19|few|13
ASRRGGEGAQEQY
>TRBJ1-2|TRBV10-3|few|12
AIMRGDANYGYT
>TRBJ1-1|TRBV6-6|few|10
ASGDRDAEAF
>TRBJ1-6|TRBV5-4|once|13
ASSLDSLNNSPLH
>TRBJ2-3|TRBV5-1|NA|13
ASSYGQDFTDTQY
>TRBJ1-1|TRBV28|few|12
ASRPLMGNTEAF
>TRBJ1-1|TRBV5-1|many|11
ASFGGVDTEAF
>TRBJ2-2|TRBV7-2|NA|12
ASMRGENTGELF